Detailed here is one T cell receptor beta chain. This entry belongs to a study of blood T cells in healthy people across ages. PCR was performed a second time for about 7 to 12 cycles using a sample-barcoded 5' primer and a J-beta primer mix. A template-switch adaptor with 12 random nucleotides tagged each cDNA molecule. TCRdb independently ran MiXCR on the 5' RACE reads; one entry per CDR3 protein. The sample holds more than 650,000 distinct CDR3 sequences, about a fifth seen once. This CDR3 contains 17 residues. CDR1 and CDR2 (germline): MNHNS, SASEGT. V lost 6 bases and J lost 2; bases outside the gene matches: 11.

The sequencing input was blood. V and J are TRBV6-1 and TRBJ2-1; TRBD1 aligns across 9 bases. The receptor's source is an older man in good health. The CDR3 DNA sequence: TGTGCCAGCAGCCATGGGACAGGGCAAGTGGCCTACAATGAGCAGTTCTTC. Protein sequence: CASSHGTGQVAYNEQFF.